This T cell receptor (beta chain) emerged from a study of T cell repertoires in cytomegalovirus infection. About the research overall: Used in the study were CMV epitopes, some recently identified and HLA-C-restricted, others well-studied and HLA-B-restricted. Shared public TCR beta signatures pointed to both CMV infection and a matching HLA type. Study conclusions and caveats: HLA-C-restricted CMV clonotypes gave the most frequent clonotype in two of eight donors. Summed public TCR beta family frequency identified CMV carriers bearing the relevant HLA.

Turning to this clonotype: Antigen specificity is unknown.

Germline trimming cut 6 bases from V and 4 bases from J; bases unmatched to any gene: 9. There are 15 residues in the CDR3. TCRdb re-derived calls from the reads in MiXCR, one entry per CDR3 protein. The sample gives approximately 910,000 distinct CDR3 sequences, approximately 31% of which show up once; 13% is in the top ten. The sample consisted of cultured CD8+ T cells from PBMCs, taken from culture after CMV antigen stimulation. The sequence came from a human donor in good health (CMV status not recorded). Some clones in this sample may be carry-over from other donors' samples. J is TRBJ1-5 and V is TRBV12-3 or TRBV12-4, with TRBD1 matching 7 bases. CDR3 sequence reads: CASRPTGEGNQPQHF. Written as DNA, the CDR3 is TGTGCCAGCAGACCAACAGGGGAGGGGAATCAGCCCCAGCATTTT.